These 27 T cell receptor beta chains share one sample of origin, sequenced in a study of blood T cells in healthy people across ages. Sample-barcoded 5' priming and a J-beta primer mix drove a second PCR of about 6 to 11 cycles. MiXCR, applied by TCRdb to the 5' RACE reads, yields one record per CDR3 protein. The sample shows about 970,000 distinct CDR3 sequences, roughly half of them seen only once. Sequenced: blood. These receptors came from a woman aged 55 to 70 in good health.

The chain couples TRBV20-1 to TRBJ2-5; TRBD1 matches at 7 bases. V lost 5 bases and J lost 3; bases outside the gene matches: 9. This CDR3 spans 14 amino acids. Germline V CDR1 and CDR2: DFQATT, SNEGSKA (reference sequence). Here the CDR3 DNA reads TGCAGTGCTGATATGGCCAGGGGGAAAGAGACCCAGTACTTC. Translating gives CSADMARGKETQYF.

This clonotype was detected only a few times. The chain couples TRBV28 to TRBJ2-7, with 9 nucleotides matching TRBD2. V lost 5 bases, J lost 2 bases, and 7 bases stayed unmatched. Germline loops: CDR1 MDHEN, CDR2 SYDVKM. The CDR3 runs 15 residues. CDR3 in amino acids: CASSAPQRGAYEQYF. CDR3 in DNA: TGTGCCAGCAGTGCTCCCCAGCGGGGGGCCTACGAGCAGTACTTC.

This rearrangement joins TRBV13 to TRBJ2-7; D is uncertain. The germline V gene encodes CDR1 PRHDT and CDR2 FYEKMQ (reference sequence). The CDR3 length is 14 residues. V lost 5 bases and J lost 2, with 13 bases in between. The CDR3 coding sequence is TGTGCCAGCAGCCCTCTTTATGGGCCCTACGAGCAGTACTTC. Amino acids: CASSPLYGPYEQYF. Full variable domain (rest looked up from reference TRBV13 and TRBJ2-7): AAGVIQSPRHLIKEKRETATLKCYPIPRHDTVYWYQQGPGQDPQFLISFYEKMQSDKGSIPDRFSAQQFSDYHSELNMSSLELGDSALYFCASSPLYGPYEQYFGPGTRLTVT.

The chain uses TRBV20-1 and TRBJ2-3, with 10 bases identical to TRBD2. Germline V gene sequence: CDR1 DFQATT, CDR2 SNEGSKA (reference sequence). The CDR3 extends over 16 amino acids. The trim removed 0 bases at V and 4 bases at J, leaving 7 bases unmatched. The DNA for the CDR3 is TGCAGTGCTAGAGATTTGGCTAGCGGGAGACCAGATACGCAGTATTTT. The encoded protein is CSARDLASGRPDTQYF.

This clonotype was seen ten or more times. The rearrangement joins TRBV11-2 to TRBJ2-3; D remains ambiguous. Trimming removed 2 bases at V and 6 bases at J, with 6 bases between. Germline-derived CDR1 and CDR2 are SGHAT and FQNNGV. The CDR3 runs to 12 residues. As DNA, the CDR3 is TGTGCCAGCAGCTTATCCTCGGATACGCAGTATTTT. Translating it yields CASSLSSDTQYF.

J is TRBJ2-7 and V is TRBV20-1; 7 bases align to TRBD2. CDR1 and CDR2 (germline): DFQATT, SNEGSKA (reference sequence). V shed 3 bases and J 1 base; nucleotides not matched to a gene: 6. The CDR3 contains 14 residues. Here the CDR3 reads CSARVPSGSYEQYF. CDR3 DNA: TGCAGTGCTAGGGTCCCTAGCGGATCCTACGAGCAGTACTTC.

This clonotype was detected a few times. The rearrangement joins TRBV7-9 to TRBJ1-2; D unresolved. Trimming removed 4 bases at V and 2 bases at J, with 5 bases between. The CDR3 has 12 residues. Germline V gene lookup returns CDR1 SEHNR and CDR2 FQNEAQ (reference sequence). The DNA for the CDR3 is TGTGCCAGCAGCTCAGGAAACTATGGCTACACCTTC. Protein: CASSSGNYGYTF. The entire variable domain, with the rest obtained from reference TRBV7-9 and TRBJ1-2, is as follows: DTGVSQNPRHKITKRGQNVTFRCDPISEHNRLYWYRQTLGQGPEFLTYFQNEAQLEKSRLLSDRFSAERPKGSFSTLEIQRTEQGDSAMYLCASSSGNYGYTFGSGTRLTVV.

The chain links TRBV6-5 to TRBJ2-3; possible D gene TRBD2, 6 bases. This CDR3 has 14 amino acids. Per the germline V gene, CDR1 is MNHEY and CDR2 is SVGAGI. Trimming left V 5 bases short and J 2 bases short, with 11 bases between. CDR3 protein: CASSGGFVTDTQYF. CDR3 bases: TGTGCCAGCAGTGGGGGGTTCGTCACAGATACGCAGTATTTT.

About this clonotype: An end of the junction differs from the germline gene, which may be a read error. The CDR3 is CASSVTANSCEQYF. The CDR3 coding sequence is TGCGCCAGCAGCGTGACGGCAAACTCCTGCGAGCAGTACTTC. The V call is TRBV5-1, the J call TRBJ2-7; D call uncertain. Germline CDR1 and CDR2: SGHRS and YFSETQ. This CDR3 spans 14 amino acids.

The chain couples TRBV6-6 to TRBJ2-3, with 8 bases identical to TRBD1. The CDR3 sequence is 17 residues long. Per germline, CDR1 MNHNY and CDR2 SVGAGI (reference sequence). V gave up 2 bases and J gave up 1 base; unmatched junction bases: 8. The CDR3 region has the DNA TGTGCCAGCAGTTACGTCCAGGGGGCGCGAGGCACAGATACGCAGTATTTT. It yields the protein CASSYVQGARGTDTQYF.

The rearrangement links TRBV4-2 to TRBJ1-4; 7 nucleotides agree with TRBD1. V trimming: 0 bases; J trimming: 5 bases; junction bases outside the gene matches: 3. Germline CDR1 and CDR2: LGHNA and YNFKEQ. There are 15 residues in the CDR3. In DNA, the CDR3 is TGTGCCAGCAGCCAAGATAAGACAGGGAATGAAAAACTGTTTTTT. Translating it yields CASSQDKTGNEKLFF.

The chain has TRBV4-3 and TRBJ1-2, with a weak D call TRBD1 (5 bases). V was pared by 0 bases and J by 8 bases, with 13 bases between. Per germline, CDR1 LGHNA and CDR2 YSLEER. The CDR3 totals 14 residues. CDR3 bases: TGCGCCAGCAGCCAAGATCATATGGGGGAAGGCTACACCTTC. It yields the protein CASSQDHMGEGYTF.

The genes are TRBV7-3 and TRBJ2-4; TRBD2 aligns across 15 bases. The V gene end was trimmed by 5 bases and the J gene end by 4 bases; junction bases not matched to a gene: 3. The CDR3 has 16 amino acids. CDR1 and CDR2 (germline): SGHTA, FQGTGA. CDR3 in amino acids: CASSLGTSGRKNIQYF. The DNA for the CDR3 is TGTGCCAGCAGCCTCGGGACTAGCGGGAGGAAAAACATTCAGTACTTC.

The chain couples TRBV28 to TRBJ2-1, with a weak D call TRBD2 (6 bases). Trimming took off 6 bases at V and 7 bases at J, with 16 bases between the two ends. The CDR3 covers 14 residues. Germline V gene data show CDR1 as MDHEN and CDR2 as SYDVKM. The CDR3 is CASSNGGWENEQFF. DNA for the CDR3: TGTGCCAGCAGCAACGGGGGATGGGAAAATGAGCAGTTCTTC.

V is TRBV27 and J is TRBJ2-3; no firm D call. This CDR3 region has 14 residues. Trimming pared 1 base from V and 6 bases from J, leaving 11 bases between. Germline CDR1 and CDR2: MNHEY and SMNVEV (reference sequence). CDR3: CASSLFSTFDTQYF. As DNA, the CDR3 is TGTGCCAGCAGTTTATTTTCAACTTTTGATACGCAGTATTTT.

The chain carries TRBV20-1 and TRBJ1-4; TRBD1 matches at 8 bases. Trimming removed 4 bases from V and 7 bases from J; junction bases left unmatched: 5. CDR1 and CDR2 (germline): DFQATT, SNEGSKA (reference sequence). CDR3 length: 13 amino acids. The CDR3 DNA reads as TGCAGTGCTAAACCAGGGGGCGGTGAAAAACTGTTTTTT. It is translated as CSAKPGGGEKLFF.

This chain uses TRBV20-1 with TRBJ2-3; 9 bases align to TRBD2. Unmatched junction bases numbered 7, after V lost 4 bases and J lost 2 bases. Germline V gives CDR1 DFQATT, CDR2 SNEGSKA (reference sequence). This CDR3 comprises 15 residues. As DNA, the CDR3 is TGCAGTGCTATGGGGATAGCGGGAGTCACAGATACGCAGTATTTT. Encoded protein: CSAMGIAGVTDTQYF.

The chain is built from TRBV9 and TRBJ2-7; a possible D gene is TRBD1 (6 bases). V was shortened by 3 bases and J by 3 bases, with 13 bases between the two germline ends. The CDR3 sequence is 14 residues long. Germline-derived CDR1 and CDR2 are SGDLS and YYNGEE. For the CDR3, the DNA is TGTGCCAGCAGCGAGAGACAGGACCTCTACGAGCAGTACTTC. Protein product: CASSERQDLYEQYF. The full variable domain, rest sourced from reference TRBV9 and TRBJ2-7, is DSGVTQTPKHLITATGQRVTLRCSPRSGDLSVYWYQQSLDQGLQFLIQYYNGEERAKGNILERFSAQQFPDLHSELNLSSLELGDSALYFCASSERQDLYEQYFGPGTRLTVT.

Details on this clonotype: A read error is possible here, since a much larger clone lies one base away. This chain links TRBV29-1 with TRBJ2-1, with D possibly being TRBD1 (6 bases). This CDR3 is 13 amino acids long. Germline CDR1 is SQVTM and CDR2 is ANQGSEA. CDR3 loop: CSVEILRDNGQFF. The DNA for the CDR3 is TGCAGCGTTGAAATCCTTCGGGACAATGGGCAGTTCTTC.

The chain joins TRBV7-2 to TRBJ2-7; D unresolved. The CDR3 is 13 residues long. Germline V lookup: CDR1 SGHTA, CDR2 FQGNSA. V was clipped by 4 bases and J by 11 bases, with 18 bases between them. The DNA for the CDR3 is TGTGCCAGCAGCTCTACTACCGGAACGGAAGAGTACTTC. As protein: CASSSTTGTEEYF.

The chain is built from TRBV20-1 and TRBJ2-1, with TRBD2 matching 7 bases. The junction had 14 bases not matched to a gene; V was cut back by 3 bases and J by 3 bases. The CDR3 loop spans 17 amino acids. Germline CDR1 is DFQATT and CDR2 is SNEGSKA (reference sequence). The CDR3 region has the DNA TGCAGTGCTAGTATTTTTGGGGGAGGGACCCTCTACAATGAGCAGTTCTTC. Its translation is CSASIFGGGTLYNEQFF.

This chain joins TRBV12-3 or TRBV12-4 and TRBJ2-6; perhaps TRBD2 as D (5 bases). This CDR3 comprises 16 residues. Between the trimmed V and J ends, which lost 5 bases and 0 bases, there was a span of 11 bases. CDR3: CASSGTTSSGANVLTF. The CDR3 coding sequence is TGTGCCAGCAGTGGAACTACTAGCTCTGGGGCCAACGTCCTGACTTTC.

This clonotype has more than one count but fewer than ten. The rearrangement uses TRBV7-3 and TRBJ2-1; 8 nucleotides match TRBD2. This CDR3 has 15 residues. The V gene's germline CDR1 is SGHTA and CDR2 FQGTGA. V was pared by 4 bases and J by 7 bases, with 9 bases of the junction left unmatched. The CDR3: CASSSPGTRFNEQFF. The CDR3 DNA is TGTGCCAGCAGCTCCCCTGGGACTAGATTTAATGAGCAGTTCTTC.

The chain couples TRBV12-3 or TRBV12-4 to TRBJ1-4; the match to TRBD1 covers 9 bases. The CDR3 length is 15 residues. Germline trimming cut 11 bases from V and 7 bases from J; bases unmatched to any gene: 14. The DNA for the CDR3 is TGTGCCGGGGGGATGAGGGGACAGGGAAGTGAAAAACTGTTTTTT. This sequence encodes CAGGMRGQGSEKLFF.

This clonotype has more than one count but fewer than ten. The chain joins TRBV4-2 to TRBJ1-5, with a weak D call TRBD1 (6 bases). Per the germline V gene, CDR1 is LGHNA and CDR2 is YNFKEQ. The V end was cut by 3 bases, the J end by 3 bases, with 12 bases between. This CDR3 is 15 amino acids long. CDR3 amino acids: CASSQGGRNNQPQHF. The DNA of the CDR3 is TGTGCCAGCAGCCAGGGGGGGCGGAACAATCAGCCCCAGCATTTT.

The gene calls are TRBV20-1 and TRBJ2-4; D is uncertain. This CDR3 region has 14 residues. V lost 0 bases and J lost 2, with 8 bases in between. Germline CDR1 reads DFQATT; CDR2 reads SNEGSKA (reference sequence). CDR3: CSARETVPKNIQYF. CDR3 coding DNA: TGCAGTGCTAGAGAAACGGTCCCCAAAAACATTCAGTACTTC.

This CDR3 is CASSLEAAAGRSYNEQYF. As DNA, the CDR3 is TGTGCCAGCAGCTTAGAGGCCGCGGCGGGACGCTCCTACAATGAGCAGTACTTC. J is TRBJ2-1 and V is TRBV7-8; a possible D gene is TRBD2 (6 bases). The better agreement between TRBJ2-7 and the DNA end casts doubt on the J call. CDR1 and CDR2 (germline): SGHVS, FQNEAQ. The length of the CDR3 is 18 residues.